These 3 T cell receptor beta chains came from one sample sequenced in a study of metastatic and nonmetastatic thyroid tumors (dated by TCRdb to 2018 to 2021). Before undergoing thyroid surgery, none of the patients had been given any kind of treatment. Library construction relied on PCR. The instrument was an Illumina HiSeq 4000. TCRdb itself trimmed the public reads at Q25 with fastp, ran MiXCR and retained productive beta chains. Present in this sample are approximately 16,000 clones, approximately 32% of which were seen just once. 7.3% of the sample is held by the ten biggest clonotypes. The sequenced sample consisted of tumor tissue. The receptor set was obtained from a female donor with papillary thyroid cancer or a benign thyroid nodule (not recorded which). Some clones in this sample may be carry-over from other donors' samples.

There are many counts of this clone. The chain couples TRBV3-1 to TRBJ2-7, with 9 bases that match TRBD2. Unmatched junction bases numbered 4, after V lost 4 bases and J lost 6 bases. The CDR3 is 13 amino acids. The germline gives CDR1 LGHDT, CDR2 YNNKEL (reference sequence). The CDR3 here is CASSLGLASEQYF. CDR3 sequence (DNA): TGTGCCAGCAGCCTAGGACTAGCGTCCGAGCAGTACTTC.

This clone is medium-sized (0.01 to 0.1%) in the sample. The rearrangement joins TRBV2 to TRBJ2-7; D may correspond to TRBD1 or TRBD2 (5 bases each). The CDR3 spans 15 residues. Trimming shortened V by 0 bases and J by 3 bases, and 12 bases separated the two germline ends. Germline CDR1 is SNHLY and CDR2 is FYNNEI. The CDR3 reads CASSEAGTQGYEQYF. CDR3 in DNA: TGTGCCAGCAGTGAAGCGGGGACCCAAGGCTACGAGCAGTACTTC.

There are a few counts of this clone. The rearrangement uses TRBV30 and TRBJ1-1; D is unresolved. The V gene lost 5 bases and the J gene lost 4 bases, with 8 bases spanning the gap. In germline, CDR1 is GTSNPN, CDR2 SVGIG (reference sequence). This CDR3 spans 11 amino acids. The CDR3 nucleotides are TGTGCCTGGGTGAGGGCCACTGAAGCTTTCTTT. It codes for CAWVRATEAFF. Full variable domain (outside the CDR3, taken from reference TRBV30 and TRBJ1-1): SQTIHQWPATLVQPVGSPLSLECTVEGTSNPNLYWYRQAAGRGLQLLFYSVGIGQISSEVPQNLSASRPQDRQFILSSKKLLLSDSGFYLCAWVRATEAFFGQGTRLTVV.